The T cell receptor beta chain under discussion was sequenced for a study of response to subunit inactivated influenza vaccine. TCRdb recomputed calls from the RT-PCR reads with MiXCR, one row per CDR3 protein. The repertoire consists of around 490,000 distinct CDR3 sequences, with 7.6% occurring once and the leading ten covering 13%. This clonotype occurred a few times. The CDR3 runs to 16 residues. Germline V gives CDR1 LNHDA, CDR2 SQIVND (reference sequence). V was pared by 3 bases and J by 3 bases, with 15 bases between. This clonotype was obtained from a man aged 50-75 years who received an inactivated influenza vaccine. The material sequenced was PBMCs from blood, taken 23 to 25 months after vaccination. The rearrangement uses TRBV19 and TRBJ1-5; TRBD1 might be the D (6 bases). DNA of the CDR3: TGTGCCAGTAGTATGGTAAAGACAGGACTCAATCAGCCCCAGCATTTT. Its protein product is CASSMVKTGLNQPQHF.